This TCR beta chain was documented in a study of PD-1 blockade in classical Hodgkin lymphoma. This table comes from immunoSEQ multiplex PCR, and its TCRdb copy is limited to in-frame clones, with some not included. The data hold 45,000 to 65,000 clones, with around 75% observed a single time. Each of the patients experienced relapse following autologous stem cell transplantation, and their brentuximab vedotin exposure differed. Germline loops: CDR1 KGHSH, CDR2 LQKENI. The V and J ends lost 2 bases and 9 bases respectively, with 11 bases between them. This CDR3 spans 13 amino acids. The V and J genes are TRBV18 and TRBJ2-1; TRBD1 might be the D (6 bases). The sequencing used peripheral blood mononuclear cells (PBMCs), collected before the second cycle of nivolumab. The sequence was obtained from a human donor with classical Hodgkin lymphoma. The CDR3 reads CASSPMGAGEQFF. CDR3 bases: TGTGCCAGCTCACCAATGGGGGCTGGTGAGCAGTTCTTC.